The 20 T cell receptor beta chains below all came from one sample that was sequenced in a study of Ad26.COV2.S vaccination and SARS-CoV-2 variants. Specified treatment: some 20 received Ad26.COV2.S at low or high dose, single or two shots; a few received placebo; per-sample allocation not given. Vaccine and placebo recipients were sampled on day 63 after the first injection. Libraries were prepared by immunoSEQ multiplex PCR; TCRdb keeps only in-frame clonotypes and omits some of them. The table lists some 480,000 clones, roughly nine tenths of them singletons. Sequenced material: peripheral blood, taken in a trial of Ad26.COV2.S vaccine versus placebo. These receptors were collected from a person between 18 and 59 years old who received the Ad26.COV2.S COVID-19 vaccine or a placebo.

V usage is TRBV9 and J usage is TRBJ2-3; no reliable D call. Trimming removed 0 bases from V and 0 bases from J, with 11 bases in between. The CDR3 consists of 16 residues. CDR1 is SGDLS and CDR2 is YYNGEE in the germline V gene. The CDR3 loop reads CASSVAMGSSTDTQYF. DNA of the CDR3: TGTGCCAGCAGCGTAGCTATGGGTTCAAGCACAGATACGCAGTATTTT.

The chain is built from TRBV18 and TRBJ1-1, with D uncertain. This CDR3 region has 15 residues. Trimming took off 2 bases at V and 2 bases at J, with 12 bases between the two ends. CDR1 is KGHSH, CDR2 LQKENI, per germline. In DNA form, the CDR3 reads TGTGCCAGCTCACCAGATCCAGTTTACAACACTGAAGCTTTCTTT. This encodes CASSPDPVYNTEAFF.

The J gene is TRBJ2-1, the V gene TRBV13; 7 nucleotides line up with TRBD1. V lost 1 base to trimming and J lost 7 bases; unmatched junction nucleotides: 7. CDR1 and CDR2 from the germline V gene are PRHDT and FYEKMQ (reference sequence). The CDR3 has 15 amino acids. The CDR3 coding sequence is TGTGCCAGCAGCTTAGAGACAGGGATAGGTAATGAGCAGTTCTTC. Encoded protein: CASSLETGIGNEQFF.

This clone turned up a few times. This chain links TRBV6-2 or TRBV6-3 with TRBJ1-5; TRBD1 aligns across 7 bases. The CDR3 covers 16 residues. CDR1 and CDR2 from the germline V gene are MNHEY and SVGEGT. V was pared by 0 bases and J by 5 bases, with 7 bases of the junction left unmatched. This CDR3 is CASSYSDRQGDQPQHF. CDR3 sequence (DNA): TGTGCCAGCAGTTACTCGGATCGACAGGGCGATCAGCCCCAGCATTTT.

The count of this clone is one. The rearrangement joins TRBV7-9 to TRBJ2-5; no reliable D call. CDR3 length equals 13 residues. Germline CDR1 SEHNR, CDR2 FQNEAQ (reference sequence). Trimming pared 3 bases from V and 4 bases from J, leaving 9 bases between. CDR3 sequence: CASSFQDGETQYF. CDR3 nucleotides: TGTGCCAGCAGCTTCCAAGACGGAGAGACCCAGTACTTC.

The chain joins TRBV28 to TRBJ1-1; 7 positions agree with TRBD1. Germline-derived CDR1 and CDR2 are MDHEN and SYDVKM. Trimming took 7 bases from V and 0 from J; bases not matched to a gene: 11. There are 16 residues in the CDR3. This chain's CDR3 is CASTPTSGQMNTEAFF. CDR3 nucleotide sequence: TGTGCCAGCACCCCCACCTCGGGACAGATGAACACTGAAGCTTTCTTT.

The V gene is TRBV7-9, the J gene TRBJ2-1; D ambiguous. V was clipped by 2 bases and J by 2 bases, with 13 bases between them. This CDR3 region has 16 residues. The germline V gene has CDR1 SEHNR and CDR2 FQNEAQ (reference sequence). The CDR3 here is CASSLLSSVAYNEQFF. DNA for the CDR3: TGTGCCAGCAGCTTACTATCCAGCGTTGCCTACAATGAGCAGTTCTTC.

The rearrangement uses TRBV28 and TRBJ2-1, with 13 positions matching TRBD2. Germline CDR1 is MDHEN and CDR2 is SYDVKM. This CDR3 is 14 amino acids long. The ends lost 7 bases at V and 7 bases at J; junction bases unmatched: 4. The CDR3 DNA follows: TGTGCCAGCATCGAGACTAGCGGGAGGAATGAGCAGTTCTTC. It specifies CASIETSGRNEQFF.

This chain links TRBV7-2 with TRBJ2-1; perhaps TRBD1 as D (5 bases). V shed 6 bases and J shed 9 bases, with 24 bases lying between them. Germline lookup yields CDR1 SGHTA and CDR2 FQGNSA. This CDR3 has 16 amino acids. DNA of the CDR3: TGTGCCAGCAGTTCTGGGGTTCCCAGGGCTTATGGTGAGCAGTTCTTC. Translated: CASSSGVPRAYGEQFF. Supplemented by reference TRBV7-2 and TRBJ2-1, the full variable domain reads GAGVSQSPSNKVTEKGKDVELRCDPISGHTALYWYRQSLGQGLEFLIYFQGNSAPDKSGLPSDRFSAERTGGSVSTLTIQRTQQEDSAVYLCASSSGVPRAYGEQFFGPGTRLTVL.

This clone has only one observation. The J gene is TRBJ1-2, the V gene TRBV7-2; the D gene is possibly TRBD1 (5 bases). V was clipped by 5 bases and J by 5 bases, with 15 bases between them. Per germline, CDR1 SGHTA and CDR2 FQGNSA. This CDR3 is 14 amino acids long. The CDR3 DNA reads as TGTGCCAGCAGCCTCGACCCGGGGGATTATGGCTACACCTTC. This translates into CASSLDPGDYGYTF.

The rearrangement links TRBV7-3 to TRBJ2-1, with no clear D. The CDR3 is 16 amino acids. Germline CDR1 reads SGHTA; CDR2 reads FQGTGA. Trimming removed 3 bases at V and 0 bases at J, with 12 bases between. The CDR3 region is CASSFRGDSSYNEQFF. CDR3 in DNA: TGTGCCAGCAGCTTCCGAGGAGATAGCTCCTACAATGAGCAGTTCTTC.

The DNA of the CDR3 is TGTGCCAGCAGTTACGGTCTGGGTCTGAACACTGAAGCTTTCTTT. Protein: CASSYGLGLNTEAFF. The rearrangement joins TRBV6-2 or TRBV6-3 to TRBJ1-1; D gene uncertain. Germline V gives CDR1 MNHEY, CDR2 SVGEGT. V lost 2 bases and J lost 0, with 10 bases in between. CDR3 length: 15 amino acids.

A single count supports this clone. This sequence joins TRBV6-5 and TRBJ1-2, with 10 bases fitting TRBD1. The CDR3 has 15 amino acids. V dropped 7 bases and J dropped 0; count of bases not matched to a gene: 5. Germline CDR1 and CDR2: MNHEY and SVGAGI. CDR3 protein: CASTRTGGANYGYTF. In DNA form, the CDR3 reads TGTGCCAGCACCCGGACAGGGGGAGCTAACTATGGCTACACCTTC.

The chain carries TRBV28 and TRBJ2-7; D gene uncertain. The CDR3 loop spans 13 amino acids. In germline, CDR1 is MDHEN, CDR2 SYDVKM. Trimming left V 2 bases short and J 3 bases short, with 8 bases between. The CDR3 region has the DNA TGTGCCAGCAGTTTAGGATCGTACTACGAGCAGTACTTC. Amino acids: CASSLGSYYEQYF.

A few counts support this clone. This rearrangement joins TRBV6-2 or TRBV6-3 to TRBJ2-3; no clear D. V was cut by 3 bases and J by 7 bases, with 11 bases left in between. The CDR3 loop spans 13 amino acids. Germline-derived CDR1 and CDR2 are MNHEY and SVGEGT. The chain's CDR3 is CASSYLLGYTQYF. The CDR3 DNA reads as TGTGCCAGCAGTTATCTCCTCGGATATACGCAGTATTTT.

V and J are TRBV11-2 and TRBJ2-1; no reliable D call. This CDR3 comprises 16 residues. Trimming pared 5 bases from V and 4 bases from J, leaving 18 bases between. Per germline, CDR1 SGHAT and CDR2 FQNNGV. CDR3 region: CASSPLDAREYNEQFF. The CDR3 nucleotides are TGTGCCAGCAGCCCGCTGGATGCGCGAGAGTACAATGAGCAGTTCTTC. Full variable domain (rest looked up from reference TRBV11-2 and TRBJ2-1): EAGVAQSPRYKIIEKRQSVAFWCNPISGHATLYWYQQILGQGPKLLIQFQNNGVVDDSQLPKDRFSAERLKGVDSTLKIQPAKLEDSAVYLCASSPLDAREYNEQFFGPGTRLTVL.

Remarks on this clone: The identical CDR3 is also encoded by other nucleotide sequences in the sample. CDR3 nucleotides: TGTGCCAGCAGCGTCGCCGGGACAGGACAAGAGACCCAGTACTTC. This sequence encodes CASSVAGTGQETQYF. This chain connects TRBV9 to TRBJ2-5; 8 bases are shared with TRBD1. The CDR3 extends over 15 amino acids. Germline CDR1 and CDR2: SGDLS and YYNGEE. The V gene end was trimmed by 2 bases and the J gene end by 2 bases; junction bases not matched to a gene: 5.

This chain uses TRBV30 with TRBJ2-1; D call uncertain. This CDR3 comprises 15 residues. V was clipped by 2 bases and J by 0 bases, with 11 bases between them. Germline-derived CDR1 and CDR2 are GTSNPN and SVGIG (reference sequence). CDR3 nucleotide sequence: TGTGCCTGGAGTCCACCGTCCAGCTCCTACAATGAGCAGTTCTTC. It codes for CAWSPPSSSYNEQFF.

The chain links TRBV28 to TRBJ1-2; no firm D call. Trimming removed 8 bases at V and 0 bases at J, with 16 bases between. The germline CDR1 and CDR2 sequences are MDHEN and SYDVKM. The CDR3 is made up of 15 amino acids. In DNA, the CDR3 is TGTGCCAGCGGTGGTCAGGCCCCCTCTAACTATGGCTACACCTTC. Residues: CASGGQAPSNYGYTF.

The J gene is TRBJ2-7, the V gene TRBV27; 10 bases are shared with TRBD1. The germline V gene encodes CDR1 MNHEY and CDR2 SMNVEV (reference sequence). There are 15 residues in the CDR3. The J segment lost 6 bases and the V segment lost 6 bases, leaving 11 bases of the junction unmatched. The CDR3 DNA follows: TGTGCCAGCAGGGAAAAGGGACAGGGGAACGGCGAGCAGTACTTC. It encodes CASREKGQGNGEQYF.